Listed here are 14 T cell receptor beta chains from one sample, sequenced in a study of T cell responses to AZD1222 COVID-19 vaccine. Measured with immunoSEQ multiplex PCR; TCRdb has only the in-frame clones, and not every one. The table lists 150,000 to 200,000 clones, 90% of them singletons. Specimen: peripheral blood, collected on day 0 of AZD1222 vaccination. The receptor source for this set is an adult in good health.

The J gene is TRBJ1-2, the V gene TRBV20-1, with D tentatively TRBD1 (5 bases). Germline assignment: CDR1 DFQATT and CDR2 SNEGSKA (reference sequence). This CDR3 comprises 12 residues. V lost 3 bases and J 7 bases, leaving 12 bases between the germline ends. CDR3 sequence (DNA): TGCAGTGCTAGTGGGGGGAAGCCTGGCTACACCTTC. Encoded protein: CSASGGKPGYTF.

The rearrangement joins TRBV7-9 to TRBJ2-2; D ambiguous. CDR1 SEHNR and CDR2 FQNEAQ come from the germline V gene (reference sequence). The CDR3 has 12 amino acids. The V gene lost 2 bases and the J gene lost 7 bases, with 5 bases spanning the gap. In DNA, the CDR3 is TGTGCCAGCAGCTTATCCCTCGGGGAGCTGTTTTTT. It yields the protein CASSLSLGELFF. Looking up the rest from reference TRBV7-9 and TRBJ2-2 gives the full variable domain: DTGVSQNPRHKITKRGQNVTFRCDPISEHNRLYWYRQTLGQGPEFLTYFQNEAQLEKSRLLSDRFSAERPKGSFSTLEIQRTEQGDSAMYLCASSLSLGELFFGEGSRLTVL.

The chain uses TRBV27 and TRBJ1-6, with D unclear. From germline, CDR1 is MNHEY and CDR2 SMNVEV (reference sequence). V was shortened by 4 bases and J by 10 bases, with 23 bases between the two germline ends. The CDR3 loop spans 17 amino acids. CDR3 nucleotides: TGTGCCAGCAGTTCCACCCCGTCGGCGCCTCAAGCCTCACCCCTCCACTTT. The encoded protein is CASSSTPSAPQASPLHF.

The chain recombines TRBV27 with TRBJ1-1; D perhaps matches TRBD1 (6 bases). V lost 6 bases to trimming and J lost 0 bases, with 11 bases between them. The CDR3 contains 14 residues. Per the germline V gene, CDR1 is MNHEY and CDR2 is SMNVEV (reference sequence). The DNA for the CDR3 is TGTGCCAGCAGGCCAGGGGTCCTGAACACTGAAGCTTTCTTT. Residues: CASRPGVLNTEAFF.

This chain joins TRBV5-6 and TRBJ2-1; D may be TRBD2 (5 bases). Per the germline V gene, CDR1 is SGHDT and CDR2 is YYEEEE. CDR3 length equals 18 residues. The germline V and J ends were trimmed by 2 bases and 8 bases, with 26 bases remaining between them. CDR3 bases: TGTGCCAGCAGCTTTTCGATGGATAGGGTGGGAGTTGGGGATGAGCAGTTCTTC. Amino acid sequence: CASSFSMDRVGVGDEQFF. Variable domain in full (rest from reference TRBV5-6 and TRBJ2-1): DAGVTQSPTHLIKTRGQQVTLRCSPKSGHDTVSWYQQALGQGPQFIFQYYEEEERQRGNFPDRFSGHQFPNYSSELNVNALLLGDSALYLCASSFSMDRVGVGDEQFFGPGTRLTVL.

J is TRBJ1-3 and V is TRBV7-9; TRBD1 agrees at 8 bases. Trimming took 1 base from V and 4 from J; bases not matched to a gene: 6. CDR3 length equals 16 residues. Looked up from germline, CDR1 is SEHNR and CDR2 is FQNEAQ (reference sequence). CDR3: CASSLGTGQSGNTIYF. CDR3 nucleotides: TGTGCCAGCAGCTTAGGGACAGGGCAGTCGGGAAACACCATATATTTT.

This clone was seen a single time. The rearrangement links TRBV7-3 to TRBJ2-7; 16 nucleotides match TRBD2. This CDR3 is built from 16 residues. V lost 5 bases, J lost 5 bases, and 6 bases stayed unmatched. Germline V gene sequence: CDR1 SGHTA, CDR2 FQGTGA. In nucleotides, the CDR3 is TGTGCCAGCAGCCCCGGGACTAGCGGGGGGGCCCACGAGCAGTACTTC. Its translation is CASSPGTSGGAHEQYF.

The chain joins TRBV18 to TRBJ1-5, with 7 bases matching TRBD1. V lost 5 bases, J lost 2 bases, and 3 bases stayed unmatched. Per the germline V gene, CDR1 is KGHSH and CDR2 is LQKENI. This CDR3 is 14 amino acids long. CDR3 bases: TGTGCCAGCTCAGGGACAGTAGGCAATCAGCCCCAGCATTTT. It encodes CASSGTVGNQPQHF. Full variable domain (remainder filled in from reference TRBV18 and TRBJ1-5): NAGVMQNPRHLVRRRGQEARLRCSPMKGHSHVYWYRQLPEEGLKFMVYLQKENIIDESGMPKERFSAEFPKEGPSILRIQQVVRGDSAAYFCASSGTVGNQPQHFGDGTRLSIL.

In this sample, this clone turned up a few times. V gene TRBV11-2 combines with J gene TRBJ1-3; no definite D call. The CDR3 has 17 residues. The germline V gene encodes CDR1 SGHAT and CDR2 FQNNGV. The V and J ends lost 1 base and 0 bases respectively, with 13 bases between them. Here the CDR3 DNA reads TGTGCCAGCAGCTTAGTGGCCGACACCGGCTCTGGAAACACCATATATTTT. This sequence encodes CASSLVADTGSGNTIYF.

The V gene is TRBV3-1 (or the pseudogene TRBV3-2), the J gene TRBJ2-1, with D perhaps matching TRBD1 (6 bases). With 1 base removed from V and 8 bases from J, the gap between germline ends came to 21 bases. This CDR3 has 17 amino acids. CDR1 is LGHDT, CDR2 YNNKEL, per germline (reference sequence). The CDR3 is CASSQGSNGIRGYEQFF. CDR3 sequence (DNA): TGTGCCAGCAGCCAAGGATCAAACGGTATTAGGGGGTATGAGCAGTTCTTC.

V usage is TRBV4-2 and J usage is TRBJ1-1; possible D gene TRBD1, 5 bases. The germline CDR1 and CDR2 sequences are LGHNA and YNFKEQ. The V gene lost 4 bases and the J gene lost 4 bases, with 16 bases spanning the gap. The CDR3 is 15 amino acids. The DNA for the CDR3 is TGTGCCAGCAGCCCCCCATCGAGGGGTACCACTGAAGCTTTCTTT. It encodes CASSPPSRGTTEAFF.

The count of this clone is one. V usage is TRBV5-1 and J usage is TRBJ1-4, with D maybe TRBD1 (5 bases). Germline V gives CDR1 SGHRS, CDR2 YFSETQ. The CDR3 is made up of 15 amino acids. Between the trimmed V and J ends, which lost 4 bases and 0 bases, there was a span of 10 bases. This chain's CDR3 is CASSAMTATNEKLFF. For the CDR3, the DNA is TGCGCCAGCAGCGCCATGACAGCAACTAATGAAAAACTGTTTTTT.

This clone was seen a single time. The CDR3 loop reads CASSYTDYGYTF. The CDR3 nucleotides read TGTGCCAGCAGTTACACGGACTATGGCTACACCTTC. The genes are TRBV6-5 and TRBJ1-2; D unresolved. The CDR3 has 12 residues. Germline-derived CDR1 and CDR2 are MNHEY and SVGAGI. V lost 2 bases and J lost 3, with 4 bases in between.

The V gene is TRBV6-5, the J gene TRBJ2-7; D tentatively reads TRBD1 or TRBD2 (5 bases each). The ends were cut back, 5 bases at V and 3 bases at J, with 17 bases in the middle. The CDR3 is made up of 15 amino acids. CDR1 is MNHEY, CDR2 SVGAGI, per germline. The CDR3 bases are TGTGCCAGCAGTCCATGGGGGACGGATAGCTACGAGCAGTACTTC. Protein: CASSPWGTDSYEQYF.